The rows below give T cell receptor beta chains drawn from one sample of a study of cytotoxic CD8 clonotypes in ibrutinib-treated CLL. The method was immunoSEQ multiplex PCR; TCRdb's version includes in-frame clones alone and lacks a portion of them. The sample lists around 140,000 clones, 77% occurring once. Sequencing was performed on PBMCs, taken after 12 months of ibrutinib treatment. The origin of the receptors is a human donor with chronic lymphocytic leukemia. Each CDR3 is given with its conserved first and last residue. The order of the fields is clone size, J gene, D gene, V gene, CDR3 protein, CDR3 DNA. A D gene is named only where the DNA matches it firmly. The size field is filled for only some rows; it gives once, few, many or a size class.

abundance: .; j_gene: TRBJ2-7; d_gene: TRBD1; v_gene: TRBV9; CDR3aa: CASSVEWDSSSYEQYF; CDR3nt: TGTGCCAGCAGCGTAGAGTGGGACAGTTCCTCCTACGAGCAGTACTTC
abundance: .; j_gene: TRBJ1-2; d_gene: .; v_gene: TRBV7-9; CDR3aa: CASSLFPGARDGGYTF; CDR3nt: TGTGCCAGCAGCTTATTCCCGGGGGCCCGGGATGGTGGCTACACCTTC
abundance: .; j_gene: TRBJ1-2; d_gene: TRBD1; v_gene: TRBV19; CDR3aa: CASSIGSGQGFLELYGYTF; CDR3nt: TGTGCCAGTAGTATTGGGTCTGGACAGGGGTTCCTGGAACTCTATGGCTACACCTTC
abundance: .; j_gene: TRBJ2-7; d_gene: .; v_gene: TRBV28; CDR3aa: CASSGREGYEQYF; CDR3nt: TGTGCCAGCTCGGGACGAGAGGGCTACGAGCAGTACTTC
abundance: .; j_gene: TRBJ2-7; d_gene: TRBD2; v_gene: TRBV9; CDR3aa: CASSVTGTRGYEQYF; CDR3nt: TGTGCCAGCAGCGTCACCGGGACTAGGGGTTACGAGCAGTACTTC
abundance: .; j_gene: TRBJ2-2; d_gene: .; v_gene: TRBV19; CDR3aa: CASSLVGSTGELFF; CDR3nt: TGTGCCAGCAGCTTAGTTGGGAGCACCGGGGAGCTGTTTTTT
abundance: few; j_gene: TRBJ2-2; d_gene: .; v_gene: TRBV2; CDR3aa: CASSDRRATGELFF; CDR3nt: TGTGCCAGCAGTGACAGGAGGGCCACCGGGGAGCTGTTTTTT
abundance: .; j_gene: TRBJ2-5; d_gene: .; v_gene: TRBV7-2; CDR3aa: CASSLAPGGGQETQYF; CDR3nt: TGTGCCAGCAGCTTAGCACCAGGGGGAGGCCAAGAGACCCAGTACTTC
abundance: .; j_gene: TRBJ2-6; d_gene: .; v_gene: TRBV6-1; CDR3aa: CASRTSGAGANVLTF; CDR3nt: TGTGCCAGCAGGACTTCAGGGGCTGGGGCCAACGTCCTGACTTTC
abundance: .; j_gene: TRBJ1-2; d_gene: TRBD1; v_gene: TRBV6-5; CDR3aa: CASSYSGQGGYGYTF; CDR3nt: TGTGCCAGCAGTTACTCGGGACAGGGTGGCTATGGCTACACCTTC
abundance: .; j_gene: TRBJ1-2; d_gene: .; v_gene: TRBV29-1; CDR3aa: CSGVGGNYGYTF; CDR3nt: TGCAGCGGTGTGGGGGGGAACTATGGCTACACCTTC
abundance: .; j_gene: TRBJ2-3; d_gene: .; v_gene: TRBV7-9; CDR3aa: CASSLGRVTNTDTQYF; CDR3nt: TGTGCCAGCAGCTTAGGGCGGGTCACCAACACAGATACGCAGTATTTT
abundance: .; j_gene: TRBJ1-5; d_gene: .; v_gene: TRBV10-1; CDR3aa: CASSEERQVHQPQHF; CDR3nt: TGCGCCAGCAGTGAAGAGCGGCAGGTCCATCAGCCCCAGCATTTT
abundance: .; j_gene: TRBJ1-1; d_gene: TRBD1; v_gene: TRBV5-1; CDR3aa: CASSSNRGTNTEAFF; CDR3nt: TGCGCCAGCAGCTCCAACAGGGGTACGAACACTGAAGCTTTCTTT
abundance: .; j_gene: TRBJ2-7; d_gene: .; v_gene: TRBV5-6; CDR3aa: CASSWGSAVEQYF; CDR3nt: TGTGCCAGCAGCTGGGGCTCGGCGGTCGAGCAGTACTTC
abundance: .; j_gene: TRBJ2-7; d_gene: .; v_gene: TRBV4-1; CDR3aa: CASSHATYEQYF; CDR3nt: TGCGCCAGCAGCCACGCTACCTACGAGCAGTACTTC
abundance: .; j_gene: TRBJ1-5; d_gene: .; v_gene: TRBV7-2; CDR3aa: CASSLDGIPNQPQHF; CDR3nt: TGTGCCAGCAGCTTAGATGGCATTCCCAATCAGCCCCAGCATTTT
abundance: .; j_gene: TRBJ2-7; d_gene: TRBD2; v_gene: TRBV27; CDR3aa: CASSLSAGAMTSGYEQYF; CDR3nt: TGTGCCAGCAGTTTGTCGGCAGGGGCTATGACTAGCGGGTACGAGCAGTACTTC
abundance: many; j_gene: TRBJ2-7; d_gene: .; v_gene: TRBV7-2; CDR3aa: CASSLWALQGDEQYF; CDR3nt: TGTGCCAGCAGCTTATGGGCTTTACAGGGTGACGAGCAGTACTTC
abundance: .; j_gene: TRBJ2-7; d_gene: .; v_gene: TRBV7-9; CDR3aa: CASSARDRELAGYEQYF; CDR3nt: TGTGCCAGCAGCGCACGGGATCGCGAACTAGCCGGCTACGAGCAGTACTTC
abundance: .; j_gene: TRBJ1-1; d_gene: .; v_gene: TRBV28; CDR3aa: CASSFPPIAGGTTEAFF; CDR3nt: TGTGCCAGCAGTTTCCCCCCCATAGCAGGCGGTACGACTGAAGCTTTCTTT
abundance: .; j_gene: TRBJ2-1; d_gene: TRBD2; v_gene: TRBV2; CDR3aa: CASSEGGGRGEQFF; CDR3nt: TGTGCCAGCAGTGAAGGGGGCGGGAGAGGAGAGCAGTTCTTC
abundance: .; j_gene: TRBJ2-1; d_gene: .; v_gene: TRBV28; CDR3aa: CASSLSRVPGEQFF; CDR3nt: TGTGCCAGCAGTTTATCCCGGGTACCAGGTGAGCAGTTCTTC